A selection of T cell receptor beta chains follows, all from one sample in a study of OX40 agonist ivuxolimab in advanced cancers. The protocol was immunoSEQ multiplex PCR, while the TCRdb copy is restricted to in-frame clones and leaves out a portion. This sample has more than 35,000 clones; around 80% occur once, and the top ten carry 6% to 7%. Sequences were derived from CD4+ or CD8+ T cells sorted from blood, sampled in a trial of the OX40 agonist ivuxolimab. The receptors originated from an adult with an advanced solid tumor such as melanoma, head and neck, liver or kidney cancer. Both conserved end residues are part of each CDR3.

>TRBV6-6|12
CASSPGKDEQYF
>TRBV30|12
CALFPGRYGYTF
>TRBV5-1|16
CASSLGASSIYNEQFF
>TRBV9|14
CASSGYLAAGELFF
>TRBV5-5|15
CASSLGAGQNYGYTF
>TRBV11-2|17
CASSHSKGHRGLYEQYF
>TRBV18|13
CASSPRAQETQYF
>TRBV7-9|13
CASRDLQEVGQFF
>TRBV10-2|13
CASSGTARHTQYF
>TRBV2|14
CASRFGGTDYGYTF
>TRBV5-1|15
CASSSGLAGVSEQYF
>TRBV28|12
CASRRVAYEQYF
>TRBV30|15
CAWSEAPPGTYEQYF
>TRBV5-1|15
CASSLDSGIDQPQHF
>TRBV4-1|13
CASSPTRPTKQYF
>TRBV7-2|16
CASSLAPGSTTDTQYF
>TRBV4-2|15
CASSTSGGTNEKLFF
>TRBV5-1|15
CASSPEGQRGVEQYF
>TRBV5-1|14
CASSREGGNTEAFF
>TRBV9|15
CASSVDGGIRETQYF
>TRBV4-1|14
CASSQGTANTEAFF
>TRBV28|14
CASRTRGFTGELFF
>TRBV18|13
CASSPEGRYEQYF
>TRBV6-1|15
CASSESGPSRYEQYF
>TRBV5-1|16
CASSLVSPGKRDTQYF
>TRBV5-1|18
CASSYPPRGLAGVETQYF
>TRBV9|13
CASSVGAGYGYTF
>TRBV5-1|15
CASSLDRGFGGEQYF
>TRBV27|14
CASSSDRDNYGYTF
>TRBV11-2|12
CASSSGPYEQYF
>TRBV5-6|14
CASSLGLWSNEQFF
>TRBV19|14
CATKKRGAVDTQYF
>TRBV7-9|15
CASSFVDRPTDTQYF
>TRBV15|14
CATSRGGADETQYF
>TRBV6-6|15
CASSKGTGGEETQYF
>TRBV20-1|11
CSARIQETQYF
>TRBV20-1|11
CSARVGTEQYF
>TRBV11-2|15
CASSLGARRTDTQYF
>TRBV7-2|14
CASRSRTSADTQYF
>TRBV29-1|16
CSVVGGLGTTNNEQFF
>TRBV7-4|15
CASSLEGTLGSEQYF
>TRBV5-5|16
CASSLSPSGATYEQYF
>TRBV7-2|13
CASSGGGFGGYTF
>TRBV10-3|13
CAISGPSTDTQYF
>TRBV6-1|14
CASSLLARPYEQYF
>TRBV4-3|13
CASSQDEKREQFF
>TRBV30|14
CAWELDHAGSPLHF
>TRBV19|16
CATKTAGPASTDTQYF